Sequencing of this T cell receptor (beta chain) was carried out in a study of blood T cell repertoires in COVID-19 (dated by TCRdb to the early 2020s). Turning to the overall study: Samples covering the acute and convalescent phases of COVID-19 were provided by collaborators in the United States, Italy and Spain. A freely available public database, intended as a resource for researchers studying the immune response to SARS-CoV-2, is where the repertoires were released. Subjects who had been exposed to COVID-19, were actively infected with it, or had recovered from it provided the deeply sampled blood TCRbeta repertoires that made up the dataset. A de-identified subject ID, COVID-19 status, age in years and sex were almost always included in the sample metadata. Samples were obtained from the ongoing ImmuneRACE study (first 160 participants) and from some 1,300 subjects provided by 6 global collaborators. Where available, HLA class I and class II types were obtained from metadata supplied by the sample provider rather than from assay-based typing. The material from the prospective study consisted of cDNA or gDNA derived from T cells, B-cell-depleted T cells, or PBMCs. Beyond this particular receptor, the publication reports: Clinical and demographic metadata were provided uncurated, with the amount varying by source and participant.

Worth noting for this clone: The antigen this receptor binds is unknown. Base qualities are not at hand, and no much larger clone is one base apart.

The junction shows trimming of 0 bases on V and 5 bases on J, and the gene matches do not reach 6 bases of it. CDR3 length: 16 amino acids, cysteine to phenylalanine. Only the CDR3 region is kept as DNA, spanning 48 bases read in frame from base 1. CDR1 and CDR2 were assigned from the germline V gene (reference sequence) as LGHDT and YNNKEL. TCRbeta CDR3 regions were amplified from genomic DNA using the immunoSEQ Assay, a bias-controlled multiplex PCR. Regarding the original processing steps: The number of nucleated cells in each sample was estimated from the amplification of reference gene primers within the assay. To quantify the absolute abundance of each unique TCRbeta CDR3 rearrangement, sequence reads were collapsed and filtered. For each sample, productive Simpson clonality was calculated by taking the square root of Simpson's diversity index across productive rearrangements. TCRdb provides this immuneACCESS table in a form limited to in-frame rearrangements. Some clones are lacking; in checked studies, under half of them reflect an unresolved V gene, and why the rest are absent is not known. The D gene and trimming were derived from the DNA, and the V and J assignments and clone size from that table. This sample comprises about 120,000 clones, around four fifths of them detected only once. 25% of the sample is in the top ten clones.

The collaborating institutions used their own protocols to collect whole blood in K2EDTA tubes. For TCRbeta analysis, collaborators shipped samples as frozen whole blood, isolated PBMCs, or DNA extracted from either of those sample types. The specimen was peripheral blood. The sequence links TRBV3-1 (or the pseudogene TRBV3-2) to TRBJ2-2; 7 central nucleotides agree with TRBD1. The TCR was taken from a human donor in a cohort sampled during active COVID-19. The DNA sequence is given as TGTGCCAGCAGCCAAGAAGGGGGCGCGAGAACCGGGGAGCTGTTTTTT. Its translation is CASSQEGGARTGELFF.